The clone carrying this TCR beta chain was detected only a few times. Its target is unknown. Specified time point: persistent/refractory GD, antithyroid drugs over 5 years with positive TRAb. There was RNA extracted from PBMCs, and the TCR library was made from it. Criteria from the American Thyroid Association guidelines were applied to diagnose Graves' disease. The record originates from a study of regulatory T cells in long-lasting Graves disease. Study results and limitations: Small sample size may have lowered accuracy. TRBV28, TRBJ1-2 and TRBJ2-5 were favored in persistent disease. Persistent Graves' patients showed a TCR diversity that was lower than that of newly diagnosed ones.

Construction of the TCR beta libraries employed iRepertoire HTBI primers in conjunction with Arm-PCR of CDR3 regions. TCRdb itself ran the multiplex PCR reads through MiXCR, one entry per CDR3 protein. The profile shows fewer than 450,000 distinct CDR3 sequences, less than 25% of them singletons. V was cut by 3 bases and J by 0 bases, with 9 bases left in between. Germline CDR1 is MNHEY and CDR2 is SMNVEV (reference sequence). This CDR3 is 15 amino acids long. The chain combines TRBV27 with TRBJ1-5; D is uncertain. This clonotype was obtained from a female donor with Graves disease. The specimen comprised peripheral blood mononuclear cells (PBMCs), sampled when the disease was refractory, from a patient treated with antithyroid drugs. As DNA, the CDR3 is TGTGCCAGCAGTTTCGAGGGATATAGCAATCAGCCCCAGCATTTT. Protein: CASSFEGYSNQPQHF.